This TCR beta chain was obtained from a study of blood T cell repertoires in COVID-19. In the study overall: The cDNA or gDNA used as material had been derived from T cells, B-cell-depleted T cells, or PBMCs.

Germline V lookup: CDR1 KGHSH, CDR2 LQKENI. The J segment lost 10 bases and the V segment lost 0 bases, leaving 11 bases of the junction unmatched. The CDR3 extends over 16 amino acids. Assay: immunoSEQ multiplex PCR; the TCRdb copy retains only in-frame clones and omits some. The repertoire includes about 160,000 clones, roughly 84% of them detected once, and 9.1% sits in the top ten. The chain joins TRBV18 to TRBJ1-4, with 7 bases identical to TRBD1. The receptor comes from a woman of 80 years or more with active or convalescent COVID-19. Sequencing was done on a sample of peripheral blood. The CDR3 protein is CASSPPGQGGQGKLFF. The CDR3 DNA reads as TGTGCCAGCTCACCACCGGGCCAGGGGGGACAAGGAAAACTGTTTTTT.